This record covers a single T cell receptor beta chain. This entry belongs to a study of blood T cell repertoires in COVID-19. Study overall: Some COVID-19 samples were acute and others convalescent; all came from the United States, Italy and Spain.

CDR3 length equals 17 residues. V dropped 5 bases and J dropped 4; count of bases not matched to a gene: 13. CDR1 LGHNT and CDR2 FRNRAP come from the germline V gene. Per the study methods: Amplification of reference gene primers was used by the study to estimate nucleated cell counts. Data came from immunoSEQ multiplex PCR; TCRdb stores just in-frame clones and leaves some out. That table furnishes V, J and clone size, whereas the DNA furnished D and trimming. The sample has more than 150,000 clones; over 80% are singletons. This receptor was obtained from a woman aged 60-70 years with acute or convalescent COVID-19. The sequenced material came from peripheral blood. This chain uses TRBV12-5 with TRBJ2-5, with 10 bases aligning to TRBD1. The chain's CDR3 is CASGPGTGVQLRETQYF. The CDR3 coding sequence is TGTGCTAGTGGTCCCGGGACAGGGGTTCAATTGCGAGAGACCCAGTACTTC.